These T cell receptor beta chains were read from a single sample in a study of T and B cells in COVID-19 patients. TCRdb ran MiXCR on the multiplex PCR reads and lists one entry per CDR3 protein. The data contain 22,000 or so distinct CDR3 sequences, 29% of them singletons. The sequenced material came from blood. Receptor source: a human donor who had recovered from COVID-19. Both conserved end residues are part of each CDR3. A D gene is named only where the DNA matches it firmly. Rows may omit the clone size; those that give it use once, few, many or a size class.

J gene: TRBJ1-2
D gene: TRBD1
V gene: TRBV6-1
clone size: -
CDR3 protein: CASSVQGTDGYTF
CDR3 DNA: TGTGCCAGCAGTGTACAGGGGACCGATGGCTACACCTTC

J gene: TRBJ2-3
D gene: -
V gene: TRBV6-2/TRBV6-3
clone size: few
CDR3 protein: CASSYRVQTDTQYF
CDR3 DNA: TGTGCCAGCAGTTACCGGGTACAGACAGATACGCAGTATTTT

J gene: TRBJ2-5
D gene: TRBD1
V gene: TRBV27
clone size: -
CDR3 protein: CASSRDRGVETQYF
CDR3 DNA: TGTGCCAGCAGCCGGGACAGGGGGGTAGAGACCCAGTACTTC

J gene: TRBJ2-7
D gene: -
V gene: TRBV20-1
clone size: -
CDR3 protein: CSARDPGYSYEQYF
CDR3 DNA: TGCAGTGCTAGAGATCCGGGGTACTCCTACGAGCAGTACTTC

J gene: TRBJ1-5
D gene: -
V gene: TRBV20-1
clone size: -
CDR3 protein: CSARELRGGDQPQHF
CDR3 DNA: TGCAGTGCTAGAGAGCTCCGAGGAGGCGATCAGCCCCAGCATTTT

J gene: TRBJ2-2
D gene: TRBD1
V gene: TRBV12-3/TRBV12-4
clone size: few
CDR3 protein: CASRPAGTGVNTGELFF
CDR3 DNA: TGTGCCAGCAGGCCCGCCGGGACAGGGGTTAACACCGGGGAGCTGTTTTTT

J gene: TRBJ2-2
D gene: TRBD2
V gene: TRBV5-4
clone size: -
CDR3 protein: CASMPSGTTNTGELFF
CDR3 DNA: TGTGCCAGCATGCCTAGCGGGACTACGAACACCGGGGAGCTGTTTTTT

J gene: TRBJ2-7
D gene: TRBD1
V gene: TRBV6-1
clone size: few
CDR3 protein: CASTQDRTTGQYF
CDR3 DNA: TGTGCCAGCACACAGGACAGGACAACGGGGCAGTACTTC

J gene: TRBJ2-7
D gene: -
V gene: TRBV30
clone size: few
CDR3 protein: CAWSIVRRAGDGEQYF
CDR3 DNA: TGTGCCTGGAGTATAGTCAGGAGAGCGGGCGACGGGGAGCAGTACTTC

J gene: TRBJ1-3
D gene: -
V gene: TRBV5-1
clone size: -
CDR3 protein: CASSGSGISGNTIYF
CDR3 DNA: TGCGCCAGCAGCGGTTCAGGAATCTCTGGAAACACCATATATTTT

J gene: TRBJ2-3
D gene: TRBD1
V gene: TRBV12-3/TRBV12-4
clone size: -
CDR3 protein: CASSEQGADTQYF
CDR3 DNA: TGTGCCAGCAGTGAACAGGGGGCTGATACGCAGTATTTT

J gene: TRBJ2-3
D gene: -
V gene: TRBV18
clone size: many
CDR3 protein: CASSGPILGTDTQYF
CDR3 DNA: TGTGCCAGCTCCGGGCCGATCTTAGGGACAGATACGCAGTATTTT

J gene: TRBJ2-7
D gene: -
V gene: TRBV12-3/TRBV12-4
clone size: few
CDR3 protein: CASSPPGYEQYF
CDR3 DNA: TGTGCCAGCAGCCCCCCTGGCTACGAGCAGTACTTC

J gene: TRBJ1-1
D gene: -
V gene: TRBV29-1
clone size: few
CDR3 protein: CSVQPRISNTEAFF
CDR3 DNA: TGCAGCGTTCAACCCAGGATCTCGAACACTGAAGCTTTCTTT

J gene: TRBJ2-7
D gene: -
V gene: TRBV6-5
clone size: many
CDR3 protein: CASTPGESHEQYF
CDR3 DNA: TGTGCCAGCACCCCGGGGGAATCCCACGAGCAGTACTTC

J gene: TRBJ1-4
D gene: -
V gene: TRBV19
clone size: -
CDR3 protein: CASSSAGQPNEKLFF
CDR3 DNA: TGTGCCAGTAGTTCCGCCGGACAGCCTAATGAAAAACTGTTTTTT

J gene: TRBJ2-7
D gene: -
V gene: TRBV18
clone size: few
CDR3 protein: CASSPGTIYEQYF
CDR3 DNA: TGTGCCAGCTCGCCCGGGACCATCTACGAGCAGTACTTC

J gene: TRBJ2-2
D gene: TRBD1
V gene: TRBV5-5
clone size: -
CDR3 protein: CASSFRDRDTGELFF
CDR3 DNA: TGTGCCAGCAGCTTTCGGGACAGGGACACCGGGGAGCTGTTTTTT

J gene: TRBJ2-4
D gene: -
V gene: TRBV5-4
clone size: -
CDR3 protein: CASSLARMVVAKNIQYF
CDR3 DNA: TGTGCCAGCAGCTTGGCCAGGATGGTGGTAGCCAAAAACATTCAGTACTTC

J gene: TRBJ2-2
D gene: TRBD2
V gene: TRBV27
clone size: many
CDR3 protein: CASSLGAGANTGELFF
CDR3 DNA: TGTGCCAGCAGCCTTGGGGCGGGGGCGAACACCGGGGAGCTGTTTTTT

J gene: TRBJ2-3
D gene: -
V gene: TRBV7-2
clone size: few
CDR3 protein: CASSTIGGVVADTQYF
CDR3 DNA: TGTGCCAGCAGCACAATCGGGGGCGTAGTTGCAGATACGCAGTATTTT

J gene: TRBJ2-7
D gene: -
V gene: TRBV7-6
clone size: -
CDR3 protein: CASSLVGSSYEQYF
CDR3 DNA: TGTGCCAGCAGCTTAGTTGGGAGCTCCTACGAGCAGTACTTC

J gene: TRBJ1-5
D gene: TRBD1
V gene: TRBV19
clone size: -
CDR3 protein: CASSSRQGAIQPQHF
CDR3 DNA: TGTGCCAGTAGCAGCCGACAGGGGGCTATTCAGCCCCAGCATTTT

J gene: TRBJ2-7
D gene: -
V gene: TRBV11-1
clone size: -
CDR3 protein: CASKMESGGGYEQYF
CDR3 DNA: TGTGCCAGCAAAATGGAGAGCGGAGGGGGGTACGAGCAGTACTTC

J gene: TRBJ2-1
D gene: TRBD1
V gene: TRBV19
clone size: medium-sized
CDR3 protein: CASSMLDRVLNEQFF
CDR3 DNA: TGTGCCAGTAGTATGCTGGACAGGGTCCTCAATGAGCAGTTCTTC

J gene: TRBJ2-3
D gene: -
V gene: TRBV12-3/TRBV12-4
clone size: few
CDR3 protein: CASKGGPRLPYTQYF
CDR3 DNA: TGTGCCAGCAAAGGGGGGCCGAGACTACCATATACGCAGTATTTT

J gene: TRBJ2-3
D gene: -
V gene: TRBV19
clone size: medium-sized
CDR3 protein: CASDDRAGSDTQYF
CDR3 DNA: TGTGCCAGTGACGACCGGGCAGGGTCAGATACGCAGTATTTT

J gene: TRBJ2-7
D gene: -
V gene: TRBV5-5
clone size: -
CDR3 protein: CASSLGTDFGEQYF
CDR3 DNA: TGTGCCAGCAGCTTGGGGACTGATTTTGGGGAGCAGTACTTC

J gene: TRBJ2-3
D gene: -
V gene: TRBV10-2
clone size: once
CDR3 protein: CASSATGATDTQYF
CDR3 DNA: TGCGCCAGCAGTGCGACGGGAGCGACAGATACGCAGTATTTT

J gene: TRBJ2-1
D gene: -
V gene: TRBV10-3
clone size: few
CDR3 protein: CAIIEGPGNNEQFF
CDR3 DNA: TGTGCCATCATTGAGGGGCCAGGAAACAATGAGCAGTTCTTC

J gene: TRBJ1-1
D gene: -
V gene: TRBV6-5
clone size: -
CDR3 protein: CASSQGGQNTEAFF
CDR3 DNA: TGTGCCAGCAGTCAAGGGGGGCAGAACACTGAAGCTTTCTTT

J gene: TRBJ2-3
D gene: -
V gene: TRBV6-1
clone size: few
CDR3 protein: CASSKGHGGDGDTQYF
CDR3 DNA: TGTGCCAGCAGCAAGGGTCACGGAGGGGATGGAGATACGCAGTATTTT